This T cell receptor (beta chain) was captured in a study of blood T cell repertoires in COVID-19. Study-level background: Whether acute or convalescent, the COVID-19 samples came from the United States, Italy and Spain. The cDNA or gDNA used as material had been derived from T cells, B-cell-depleted T cells, or PBMCs.

V was pared by 6 bases and J by 6 bases, with 12 bases between. This CDR3 is built from 13 residues. The germline gives CDR1 MNHEY, CDR2 SVGAGI. In the original workflow: Amplifying reference gene primers gave estimates of nucleated cell counts. This table comes from immunoSEQ multiplex PCR, and its TCRdb copy is limited to in-frame clones, with some not included. V and J calls and clone size are those listed in that table; D and trimming were worked out from the DNA. The table has about 150,000 clones, approximately 86% seen once. This sequence originates from a woman over 75 with active or convalescent COVID-19. The V call is TRBV6-5, the J call TRBJ1-5; D is perhaps TRBD1 (5 bases). Sequenced input: peripheral blood. This CDR3 is CASSRDFSQPQHF. CDR3 DNA sequence: TGTGCCAGCAGCAGGGATTTTAGTCAGCCCCAGCATTTT.